This T cell receptor (beta chain) was documented in a study of PD-1 blockade in classical Hodgkin lymphoma. Study findings and constraints: Reports described newly diagnosed patients as having lower baseline TCR diversity than healthy donors.

Time point in this sample: cycle 4 day 1 (C4D1), after 6 weeks of nivolumab. Every one of the patients relapsed after autologous stem cell transplantation (brentuximab vedotin exposure was variable). Trimming removed 1 base at V and 3 bases at J, with 10 bases between. The CDR3 has 14 residues. CDR1 is SGHVS and CDR2 is FQNEAQ in the germline V gene. Using immunoSEQ multiplex PCR, the repertoire was profiled, and TCRdb retains in-frame clones only, with some absent. This table has tens of thousands of clones, about 85% appearing once. With respect to this clone: The target antigen is unknown. In the same sample, other DNA sequences code for this CDR3.

The rearrangement joins TRBV7-8 to TRBJ2-7, with D tentatively TRBD1 (5 bases). Source: peripheral blood mononuclear cells (PBMCs), taken before the fourth cycle of nivolumab. This clonotype was sampled from a human donor with classical Hodgkin lymphoma. This CDR3 is CASSLVDRGYEQYF. The CDR3 DNA follows: TGTGCCAGCAGCTTAGTTGACAGAGGCTACGAGCAGTACTTC.